The sequence of this TCR beta chain was determined in a study of cytomegalovirus exposure and HLA in healthy donors. Study results and limitations: An analysis that was carried out later associated approximately 17,000 TCR beta sequences with HLA alleles at 0.05 false discovery rate. In a later analysis, TCR beta V- and J-gene trimming was associated with a missense DCLRE1C variant.

A note on this clone: Antigen unknown.

Each donor was nominally healthy when sampled (though unrecorded immune exposures were likely). 13 Jbeta primers and 60 Vbeta primers were used for the PCR. TCRdb keeps only in-frame clones here, not all; method: immunoSEQ multiplex PCR. The sample contains 60,000 to 75,000 clones, roughly four fifths of which appear only once. V lost 1 base and J lost 1; bases outside the gene matches: 5. This CDR3 is 16 amino acids long. CDR1 is LGHNA, CDR2 YSLEER, per germline. This chain joins TRBV4-3 and TRBJ2-3, with 7 bases fitting TRBD2. This TCR was sampled from a woman aged 30 to 39 in good health and CMV-seropositive. Sequencing was performed on PBMCs. CDR3 coding DNA: TGCGCCAGCAGCCAAGTCGCAGCGGGGCGCACAGATACGCAGTATTTT. Translated, it gives CASSQVAAGRTDTQYF.